Listed below are T cell receptor beta chains from one sample, sequenced in a study of blood T cells in healthy people across ages. In TCRdb, the 5' RACE reads were re-called with MiXCR into one record per CDR3 protein. The sample has about 1.5 million distinct CDR3 sequences, 35% to 45% seen once. Sequencing input: blood. These TCRs come from a woman aged 18-29 years in good health. Each CDR3 is given with its conserved first and last residue. The D gene is left open where the match is weak. Size is omitted from some rows. Given values are once, few, many or a class for expanded clones.

d_gene: NA
j_gene: TRBJ2-1
v_gene: TRBV5-1
abundance: few
CDR3aa: CASSSSDGGSYNEQFF
CDR3nt: TGCGCCAGCAGCTCGAGTGACGGGGGCTCCTACAATGAGCAGTTCTTC

d_gene: TRBD1
j_gene: TRBJ1-2
v_gene: TRBV29-1
abundance: once
CDR3aa: CGVGGTDDYGYTF
CDR3nt: TGCGGCGTTGGAGGGACAGACGACTATGGCTACACCTTC

d_gene: NA
j_gene: TRBJ2-5
v_gene: TRBV20-1
abundance: NA
CDR3aa: CSARISTGEGEQYF
CDR3nt: TGCAGTGCTAGAATTAGCACAGGGGAGGGGGAGCAGTACTTC

d_gene: NA
j_gene: TRBJ2-7
v_gene: TRBV10-3
abundance: few
CDR3aa: CAIREAAYEQYF
CDR3nt: TGTGCCATCAGGGAAGCAGCCTACGAGCAGTACTTC

d_gene: NA
j_gene: TRBJ2-7
v_gene: TRBV25-1
abundance: few
CDR3aa: CASSEKIKAHSSYEQYF
CDR3nt: TGTGCCAGCAGTGAAAAGATCAAAGCGCATAGCTCCTACGAGCAGTACTTC

d_gene: NA
j_gene: TRBJ1-5
v_gene: TRBV9
abundance: NA
CDR3aa: CASSVEGRTNQPQHF
CDR3nt: TGTGCCAGCAGCGTAGAGGGCAGGACCAATCAGCCCCAGCATTTT

d_gene: TRBD2
j_gene: TRBJ2-7
v_gene: TRBV12-3/TRBV12-4
abundance: NA
CDR3aa: CASSLREGSFYEQYF
CDR3nt: TGTGCCAGCAGTTTAAGGGAGGGGTCTTTCTACGAGCAGTACTTC

d_gene: TRBD1
j_gene: TRBJ1-4
v_gene: TRBV6-5
abundance: NA
CDR3aa: CASSPQQGNNEKLFF
CDR3nt: TGTGCCAGCAGCCCGCAACAGGGGAATAATGAAAAACTGTTTTTT

d_gene: NA
j_gene: TRBJ2-5
v_gene: TRBV29-1
abundance: few
CDR3aa: CSVDAGIRRSETQYF
CDR3nt: TGCAGCGTTGATGCAGGGATCCGTAGGTCGGAGACCCAGTACTTC

d_gene: NA
j_gene: TRBJ2-5
v_gene: TRBV12-3/TRBV12-4
abundance: few
CDR3aa: CASSSPTGHETQYF
CDR3nt: TGTGCCAGCAGTTCCCCTACAGGGCACGAGACCCAGTACTTC

d_gene: TRBD1
j_gene: TRBJ2-7
v_gene: TRBV4-2
abundance: few
CDR3aa: CASSQDTGQGYEQYF
CDR3nt: TGTGCCAGCAGCCAAGATACGGGACAGGGCTACGAGCAGTACTTC

d_gene: NA
j_gene: TRBJ1-5
v_gene: TRBV7-2
abundance: NA
CDR3aa: CASSLNQGSNQPQHF
CDR3nt: TGCGCCAGCAGCTTAAATCAGGGTAGCAATCAGCCCCAGCATTTT

d_gene: NA
j_gene: TRBJ1-2
v_gene: TRBV28
abundance: NA
CDR3aa: CASSSTALRHTF
CDR3nt: TGTGCCAGCAGTTCGACAGCCCTCCGGCACACCTTC

d_gene: NA
j_gene: TRBJ1-1
v_gene: TRBV12-3/TRBV12-4
abundance: few
CDR3aa: CASSLWAVTSEAFF
CDR3nt: TGTGCCAGCAGTTTATGGGCGGTGACCTCCGAAGCTTTCTTT

d_gene: TRBD2
j_gene: TRBJ2-3
v_gene: TRBV10-3
abundance: NA
CDR3aa: CAISESVSGSNTDTQYF
CDR3nt: TGTGCCATCAGTGAGTCGGTTAGCGGGAGCAACACAGATACGCAGTATTTT

d_gene: TRBD1
j_gene: TRBJ2-2
v_gene: TRBV12-3/TRBV12-4
abundance: NA
CDR3aa: CASSFLGQGAGELFF
CDR3nt: TGTGCCAGCAGTTTTCTAGGACAGGGGGCCGGGGAGCTGTTTTTT

d_gene: TRBD1
j_gene: TRBJ2-1
v_gene: TRBV18
abundance: NA
CDR3aa: CASSPRQMTGLGPSYNEQFF
CDR3nt: TGTGCCAGCTCCCCAAGACAGATGACAGGGCTCGGCCCCTCCTACAATGAGCAGTTCTTC

d_gene: NA
j_gene: TRBJ2-3
v_gene: TRBV10-3
abundance: few
CDR3aa: CAISGGPNPTDTQYF
CDR3nt: TGTGCCATCAGTGGGGGGCCAAACCCCACAGATACGCAGTATTTT

d_gene: NA
j_gene: TRBJ2-3
v_gene: TRBV5-1
abundance: NA
CDR3aa: CASSTGDPGGWGDTQYF
CDR3nt: TGCGCCAGCAGCACCGGGGACCCTGGAGGATGGGGAGATACGCAGTATTTT

d_gene: NA
j_gene: TRBJ2-3
v_gene: TRBV6-4
abundance: NA
CDR3aa: CASSEKGTQYF
CDR3nt: TGTGCCAGCAGTGAAAAGGGTACGCAGTATTTT

d_gene: TRBD1
j_gene: TRBJ1-4
v_gene: TRBV7-2
abundance: NA
CDR3aa: CASSQQGAGTNEKLFF
CDR3nt: TGTGCCAGCAGCCAACAGGGGGCCGGAACTAATGAAAAACTGTTTTTT

d_gene: NA
j_gene: TRBJ2-1
v_gene: TRBV6-5
abundance: NA
CDR3aa: CASSSEDKNNEQFF
CDR3nt: TGTGCCAGCAGTTCGGAGGATAAGAACAATGAGCAGTTCTTC

d_gene: NA
j_gene: TRBJ1-5
v_gene: TRBV2
abundance: few
CDR3aa: CASSALGGRGQPQHF
CDR3nt: TGTGCCAGCAGTGCCTTGGGGGGCAGGGGCCAGCCCCAGCATTTT

d_gene: TRBD2
j_gene: TRBJ2-1
v_gene: TRBV6-2/TRBV6-3
abundance: NA
CDR3aa: CASSYYAGADEQFF
CDR3nt: TGTGCCAGCAGTTACTATGCGGGAGCGGATGAGCAGTTCTTC

d_gene: NA
j_gene: TRBJ2-7
v_gene: TRBV2
abundance: NA
CDR3aa: CASRMDGNYEQYF
CDR3nt: TGTGCCAGCAGGATGGACGGTAACTACGAGCAGTACTTC

d_gene: NA
j_gene: TRBJ1-4
v_gene: TRBV29-1
abundance: NA
CDR3aa: CSVSGRANEKLFF
CDR3nt: TGCAGCGTGTCGGGCAGGGCTAATGAAAAACTGTTTTTT

d_gene: NA
j_gene: TRBJ1-2
v_gene: TRBV24-1
abundance: NA
CDR3aa: CATSDPYGGYTF
CDR3nt: TGTGCCACCAGTGACCCCTACGGGGGCTACACCTTC

d_gene: NA
j_gene: TRBJ1-3
v_gene: TRBV6-1
abundance: NA
CDR3aa: CASRHYSGNTIYF
CDR3nt: TGTGCCAGCAGGCATTACTCTGGAAACACCATATATTTT

d_gene: TRBD1
j_gene: TRBJ2-5
v_gene: TRBV6-5
abundance: NA
CDR3aa: CASSYGTGPQETQYF
CDR3nt: TGTGCCAGCAGTTACGGGACAGGCCCCCAAGAGACCCAGTACTTC

d_gene: NA
j_gene: TRBJ2-7
v_gene: TRBV7-2
abundance: once
CDR3aa: CASSLGGNSAHEQYF
CDR3nt: TGTGCCAGCAGCCTAGGGGGGAATTCCGCCCACGAGCAGTACTTC

d_gene: NA
j_gene: TRBJ2-4
v_gene: TRBV28
abundance: few
CDR3aa: CASSANRIGSLNIQYF
CDR3nt: TGTGCCAGCAGTGCAAACAGGATCGGGTCCCTAAACATTCAGTACTTC

d_gene: NA
j_gene: TRBJ2-7
v_gene: TRBV12-5
abundance: NA
CDR3aa: CASGHTTGTYEQYF
CDR3nt: TGTGCTAGTGGTCATACAACAGGGACGTACGAGCAGTACTTC

d_gene: TRBD1
j_gene: TRBJ2-5
v_gene: TRBV5-4
abundance: few
CDR3aa: CASSFGQEQETQYF
CDR3nt: TGTGCCAGCAGCTTCGGACAGGAGCAAGAGACCCAGTACTTC

d_gene: NA
j_gene: TRBJ2-7
v_gene: TRBV20-1
abundance: NA
CDR3aa: CSARDRTSSPYEQYF
CDR3nt: TGCAGTGCTAGAGACCGGACTTCTTCTCCCTACGAGCAGTACTTC

d_gene: NA
j_gene: TRBJ1-2
v_gene: TRBV3-1
abundance: few
CDR3aa: CASSQRDGYTF
CDR3nt: TGTGCCAGCAGCCAAAGGGATGGCTACACCTTC

d_gene: NA
j_gene: TRBJ1-6
v_gene: TRBV5-1
abundance: NA
CDR3aa: CASSLVGGSDSPLHF
CDR3nt: TGCGCCAGCAGCTTGGTAGGGGGTTCGGATTCACCCCTCCACTTT

d_gene: NA
j_gene: TRBJ2-3
v_gene: TRBV20-1
abundance: NA
CDR3aa: CSARDPGRGADTQYF
CDR3nt: TGCAGTGCTAGAGATCCGGGCAGGGGGGCAGATACGCAGTATTTT

d_gene: NA
j_gene: TRBJ1-2
v_gene: TRBV28
abundance: NA
CDR3aa: CASMGRGYTF
CDR3nt: TGTGCCAGCATGGGACGCGGCTACACCTTC

d_gene: TRBD2
j_gene: TRBJ2-7
v_gene: TRBV10-3
abundance: NA
CDR3aa: CAISDRVPTSGSSYEQYF
CDR3nt: TGTGCCATCAGTGATAGGGTCCCCACTAGCGGTAGCTCCTACGAGCAGTACTTC

d_gene: TRBD1
j_gene: TRBJ2-7
v_gene: TRBV10-3
abundance: few
CDR3aa: CAISDRGQGASYEQYF
CDR3nt: TGTGCCATCAGTGATCGTGGACAGGGGGCTTCCTACGAGCAGTACTTC

d_gene: NA
j_gene: TRBJ2-3
v_gene: TRBV9
abundance: NA
CDR3aa: CASSVVGGAYGWGDTQYF
CDR3nt: TGTGCCAGCAGCGTAGTCGGCGGGGCTTACGGCTGGGGAGATACGCAGTATTTT

d_gene: NA
j_gene: TRBJ2-5
v_gene: TRBV20-1
abundance: few
CDR3aa: CSARVTAGPSYF
CDR3nt: TGCAGTGCTAGGGTGACGGCGGGACCTTCGTACTTC

d_gene: NA
j_gene: TRBJ2-7
v_gene: TRBV20-1
abundance: NA
CDR3aa: CSARDLPEQYF
CDR3nt: TGCAGTGCTAGAGACCTTCCCGAGCAGTACTTC

d_gene: NA
j_gene: TRBJ2-2
v_gene: TRBV20-1
abundance: NA
CDR3aa: CSARGSVAMNTGELFF
CDR3nt: TGCAGTGCTAGAGGGTCAGTAGCTATGAACACCGGGGAGCTGTTTTTT

d_gene: TRBD2
j_gene: TRBJ2-1
v_gene: TRBV18
abundance: NA
CDR3aa: CASSLGLVGRSYNEQFF
CDR3nt: TGTGCCAGCTCGCTAGGACTAGTGGGTAGGTCCTACAATGAGCAGTTCTTC

d_gene: TRBD1
j_gene: TRBJ1-2
v_gene: TRBV6-5
abundance: NA
CDR3aa: CASSRTGGQVYGYTF
CDR3nt: TGTGCCAGCAGCAGGACAGGGGGCCAGGTCTATGGCTACACCTTC

d_gene: TRBD2
j_gene: TRBJ2-1
v_gene: TRBV6-1
abundance: few
CDR3aa: CASSEAWGGDEQFF
CDR3nt: TGTGCCAGCAGTGAAGCGTGGGGGGGGGATGAGCAGTTCTTC

d_gene: TRBD2
j_gene: TRBJ2-7
v_gene: TRBV6-5
abundance: many
CDR3aa: CASSYSTSGTYEQYF
CDR3nt: TGTGCCAGCAGTTACTCGACTAGCGGGACCTACGAGCAGTACTTC

d_gene: NA
j_gene: TRBJ2-4
v_gene: TRBV3-1
abundance: NA
CDR3aa: CASSGGLNIQYF
CDR3nt: TGTGCCAGCAGCGGGGGGTTAAACATTCAGTACTTC

d_gene: TRBD1
j_gene: TRBJ1-1
v_gene: TRBV9
abundance: NA
CDR3aa: CASSAGGRGVNTEAFF
CDR3nt: TGTGCCAGCAGCGCCGGGGGCAGGGGGGTGAACACTGAAGCTTTCTTT

d_gene: TRBD1
j_gene: TRBJ1-2
v_gene: TRBV7-2
abundance: few
CDR3aa: CASSPPTGGTYGYTF
CDR3nt: TGTGCCAGCAGCCCACCGACAGGGGGCACCTATGGCTACACCTTC

d_gene: TRBD2
j_gene: TRBJ2-3
v_gene: TRBV2
abundance: NA
CDR3aa: CATELAGAADTQYF
CDR3nt: TGTGCCACCGAACTAGCGGGGGCTGCAGATACGCAGTATTTT

d_gene: TRBD2
j_gene: TRBJ2-7
v_gene: TRBV28
abundance: NA
CDR3aa: CASRMTGTSYEQYF
CDR3nt: TGTGCCAGCAGGATGACCGGGACTAGCTACGAGCAGTACTTC

d_gene: NA
j_gene: TRBJ1-2
v_gene: TRBV2
abundance: NA
CDR3aa: CASSENSYGYTF
CDR3nt: TGCGCCAGCAGCGAGAACAGCTATGGCTACACCTTC

d_gene: TRBD2
j_gene: TRBJ2-2
v_gene: TRBV25-1
abundance: once
CDR3aa: CASSELAGGITGELFF
CDR3nt: TGTGCCAGCAGTGAATTGGCGGGAGGGATCACCGGGGAGCTGTTTTTT